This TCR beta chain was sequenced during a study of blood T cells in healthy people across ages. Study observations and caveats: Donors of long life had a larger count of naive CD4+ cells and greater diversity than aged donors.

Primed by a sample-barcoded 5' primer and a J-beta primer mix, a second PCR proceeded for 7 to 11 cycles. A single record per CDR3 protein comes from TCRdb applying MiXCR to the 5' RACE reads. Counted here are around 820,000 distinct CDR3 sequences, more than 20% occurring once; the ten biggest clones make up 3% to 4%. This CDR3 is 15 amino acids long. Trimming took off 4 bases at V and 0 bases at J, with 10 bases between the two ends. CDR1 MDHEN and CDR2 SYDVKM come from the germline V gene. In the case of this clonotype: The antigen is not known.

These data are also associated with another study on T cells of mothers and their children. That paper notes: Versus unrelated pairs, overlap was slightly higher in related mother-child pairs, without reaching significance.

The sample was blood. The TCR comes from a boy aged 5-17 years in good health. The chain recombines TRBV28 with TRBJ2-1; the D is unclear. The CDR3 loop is CASSSIFPSYNEQFF. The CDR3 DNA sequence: TGTGCCAGCAGTTCCATATTCCCCTCCTACAATGAGCAGTTCTTC.